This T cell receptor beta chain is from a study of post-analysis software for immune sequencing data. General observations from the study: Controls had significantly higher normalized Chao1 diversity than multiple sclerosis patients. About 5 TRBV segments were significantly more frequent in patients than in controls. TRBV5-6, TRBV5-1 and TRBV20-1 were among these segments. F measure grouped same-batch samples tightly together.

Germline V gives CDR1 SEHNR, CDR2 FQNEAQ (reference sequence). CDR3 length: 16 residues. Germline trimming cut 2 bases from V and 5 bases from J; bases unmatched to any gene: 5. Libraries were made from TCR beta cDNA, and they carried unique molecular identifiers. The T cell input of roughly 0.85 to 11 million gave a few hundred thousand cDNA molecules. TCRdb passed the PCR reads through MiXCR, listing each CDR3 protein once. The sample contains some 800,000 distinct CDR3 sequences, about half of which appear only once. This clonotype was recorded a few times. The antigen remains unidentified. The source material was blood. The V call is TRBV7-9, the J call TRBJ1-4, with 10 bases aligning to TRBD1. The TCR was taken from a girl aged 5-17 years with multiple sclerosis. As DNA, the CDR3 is TGTGCCAGCAGCTTAAGCCGGACAGGGGGGAATGAAAAACTGTTTTTT. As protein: CASSLSRTGGNEKLFF. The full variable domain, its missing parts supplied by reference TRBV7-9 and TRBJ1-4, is DTGVSQNPRHKITKRGQNVTFRCDPISEHNRLYWYRQTLGQGPEFLTYFQNEAQLEKSRLLSDRFSAERPKGSFSTLEIQRTEQGDSAMYLCASSLSRTGGNEKLFFGSGTQLSVL.